These 20 T cell receptor beta chains came from one sample sequenced in a study of T cells in localized non-small cell lung cancer. Assay used: immunoSEQ multiplex PCR; TCRdb lists only in-frame clones, some missing. The sample yields 40,000 or so clones, around 81% seen once. The sample was peripheral blood mononuclear cells, taken before any cancer treatment. Source of these receptors: a male donor older than 55 with stage II lung adenocarcinoma.

In its sample, this clone was seen a few times. The V call is TRBV5-4, the J call TRBJ2-3; D is perhaps TRBD2 (7 bases). The CDR3 is made up of 13 amino acids. V gave up 2 bases and J gave up 5 bases, with 9 bases separating them. Germline V gene data show CDR1 as SGHNT and CDR2 as YYREEE (reference sequence). The CDR3 loop reads CASSFGGLDTQYF. The DNA of the CDR3 is TGTGCCAGCAGCTTCGGGGGGCTAGATACGCAGTATTTT.

The J gene is TRBJ1-1, the V gene TRBV7-2; D is unclear. V lost 1 base, J lost 4 bases, and 13 bases lay in between. Looked up from germline, CDR1 is SGHTA and CDR2 is FQGNSA. This CDR3 spans 15 amino acids. The CDR3 DNA follows: TGTGCCAGCAGCTTAGGGAGGGCCCTGAGCACTGAAGCTTTCTTT. Amino acid sequence: CASSLGRALSTEAFF.

This clone occurred a few times. This sequence joins TRBV10-3 and TRBJ1-4, with no clear D. Germline V gives CDR1 ENHRY, CDR2 SYGVKD. V was shortened by 0 bases and J by 8 bases, with 10 bases between the two germline ends. The CDR3 runs to 14 residues. The DNA for the CDR3 is TGTGCCATCAGTGAGTCGAGGGTGGGAGAAAAACTGTTTTTT. Protein: CAISESRVGEKLFF.

The V gene is TRBV7-9, the J gene TRBJ1-1; no definite D call. Trimming removed 2 bases from V and 1 base from J, with 5 bases in between. The CDR3 has 13 residues. CDR1 is SEHNR and CDR2 is FQNEAQ in the germline V gene (reference sequence). The CDR3 bases are TGTGCCAGCAGCTTACAAGAGAACACTGAAGCTTTCTTT. This sequence encodes CASSLQENTEAFF. Using reference TRBV7-9 and TRBJ1-1 for the parts outside the CDR3, the full variable domain is DTGVSQNPRHKITKRGQNVTFRCDPISEHNRLYWYRQTLGQGPEFLTYFQNEAQLEKSRLLSDRFSAERPKGSFSTLEIQRTEQGDSAMYLCASSLQENTEAFFGQGTRLTVV.

This clone was observed once. The V call is TRBV2, the J call TRBJ1-1, with D maybe TRBD1 (6 bases). This CDR3 is 14 amino acids long. V gave up 4 bases and J gave up 3 bases, with 12 bases separating them. CDR1 and CDR2 (germline): SNHLY, FYNNEI. The CDR3 bases are TGTGCCAGCAGTGCCACAGACAGGTACACTGAAGCTTTCTTT. Translation: CASSATDRYTEAFF.

This clone appeared a single time. Within the sample, other DNA sequences also encode this same CDR3. This sequence joins TRBV7-2 and TRBJ1-2, with D possibly being TRBD1 (5 bases). V shed 5 bases and J shed 1 base, with 11 bases lying between them. Germline CDR1 SGHTA, CDR2 FQGNSA. The CDR3 runs to 14 residues. CDR3 sequence reads: CASSPPGVNYGYTF. For the CDR3, the DNA is TGTGCCAGCAGCCCCCCGGGGGTTAACTATGGCTACACCTTC.

This chain joins TRBV29-1 and TRBJ2-3, with D perhaps matching TRBD1 or TRBD2 (8 bases each). Germline V gene lookup returns CDR1 SQVTM and CDR2 ANQGSEA. V lost 3 bases to trimming and J lost 2 bases, with 18 bases between them. This CDR3 has 16 amino acids. The CDR3 DNA reads TGCAGCGTTGACAGGGGGCTAGCGGGTTTCACAGATACGCAGTATTTT. It yields the protein CSVDRGLAGFTDTQYF.

To note about this clone: One end of the junction is discordant with germline, which a read error may explain. The chain couples TRBV7-2 to TRBJ1-2, with D perhaps matching TRBD1 (6 bases). CDR3 length equals 14 residues. CDR1 and CDR2 from the germline V gene are SGHTA and FQGNSA. CDR3 loop: CASSLGSGDRKPYF. In DNA, the CDR3 is TGTGCCAGCAGCTTAGGGTCTGGCGACAGGAAACCTTACTTC. The whole variable domain, filled in from reference TRBV7-2 and TRBJ1-2, reads GAGVSQSPSNKVTEKGKDVELRCDPISGHTALYWYRQSLGQGLEFLIYFQGNSAPDKSGLPSDRFSAERTGGSVSTLTIQRTQQEDSAVYLCASSLGSGDRKPYFGSGTRLTVV.

The chain combines TRBV2 with TRBJ1-6; a possible D gene is TRBD1 (6 bases). Germline loops: CDR1 SNHLY, CDR2 FYNNEI. V was pared by 2 bases and J by 4 bases, with 6 bases between. CDR3 size: 14 residues. CDR3 residues: CASSERGYNSPLHF. The CDR3 DNA follows: TGTGCCAGCAGTGAAAGGGGGTATAATTCACCCCTCCACTTT.

The V call is TRBV6-1, the J call TRBJ2-3; a possible D gene is TRBD1 (5 bases). Germline-derived CDR1 and CDR2 are MNHNS and SASEGT. V was shortened by 6 bases and J by 2 bases, with 12 bases between the two germline ends. The CDR3 loop spans 14 amino acids. CDR3 in amino acids: CASRRQSDTDTQYF. CDR3 bases: TGTGCCAGCAGGAGACAGAGCGACACAGATACGCAGTATTTT.

The rearrangement joins TRBV10-3 to TRBJ2-2; TRBD2 matches 15 bases. The CDR3 totals 18 residues. V was clipped by 7 bases and J by 0 bases; unmatched bases: 6. Germline V gene lookup returns CDR1 ENHRY and CDR2 SYGVKD. CDR3 protein: CAITSGLAGGSNTGELFF. As DNA, the CDR3 is TGTGCCATCACCTCGGGACTAGCGGGAGGATCGAACACCGGGGAGCTGTTTTTT.

J is TRBJ2-1 and V is TRBV5-4, with 8 bases fitting TRBD2. CDR3 length: 13 residues. The germline gives CDR1 SGHNT, CDR2 YYREEE (reference sequence). The junction had 3 bases not matched to a gene; V was cut back by 1 base and J by 9 bases. In nucleotides, the CDR3 is TGTGCCAGCAGCTTGCGGGGGGGCCGTGAGCAGTTCTTC. Translated: CASSLRGGREQFF.

This clone was detected once. The chain employs TRBV7-3 and TRBJ2-1; D call uncertain. This CDR3 has 12 residues. V lost 5 bases and J 4 bases, leaving 6 bases between the germline ends. The germline V gene encodes CDR1 SGHTA and CDR2 FQGTGA. CDR3 bases: TGTGCCAGCAGCCTAGGGTACAATGAGCAGTTCTTC. Translated, it gives CASSLGYNEQFF.

This clone has just one count. The V call is TRBV10-3, the J call TRBJ2-3; 9 nucleotides match TRBD2. The junction had 7 bases not matched to a gene; V was cut back by 4 bases and J by 2 bases. The CDR3 length is 16 residues. The germline CDR1 and CDR2 sequences are ENHRY and SYGVKD. CDR3 amino acids: CAISVGSGGPTDTQYF. DNA of the CDR3: TGTGCCATCAGTGTCGGTAGCGGGGGCCCCACAGATACGCAGTATTTT.

The V call is TRBV19, the J call TRBJ2-1, with TRBD2 matching 9 bases. The ends lost 7 bases at V and 3 bases at J; junction bases unmatched: 7. This CDR3 region has 15 residues. CDR1 LNHDA and CDR2 SQIVND come from the germline V gene (reference sequence). In nucleotides, the CDR3 is TGTGCCAGTAAAGGCGGGACTAGCCTCTACAATGAGCAGTTCTTC. The encoded protein is CASKGGTSLYNEQFF.

V and J are TRBV28 and TRBJ2-7, with D possibly TRBD2 on 5 matching bases. The germline gives CDR1 MDHEN, CDR2 SYDVKM. The CDR3 extends over 15 amino acids. Trimming removed 5 bases at V and 2 bases at J, with 16 bases between. CDR3 protein: CASSLPDSKTYEQYF. In DNA, the CDR3 is TGTGCCAGCAGTCTGCCGGACTCAAAAACCTACGAGCAGTACTTC.

The genes are TRBV7-9 and TRBJ1-1; D may be TRBD1 (6 bases). The CDR3 has 12 amino acids. In germline, CDR1 is SEHNR, CDR2 FQNEAQ (reference sequence). V was trimmed by 3 bases and J by 5 bases, leaving 7 bases between them. Here the CDR3 DNA reads TGTGCCAGCAGCTTTGGGACAACTGAAGCTTTCTTT. Protein sequence: CASSFGTTEAFF.

Here the CDR3 DNA reads TGTGCCAGCAGCCCCGGACTAGCCGGAGATACGCAGTATTTT. Protein product: CASSPGLAGDTQYF. V is TRBV2 and J is TRBJ2-3, with TRBD2 identical over 8 bases. The J segment lost 5 bases and the V segment lost 6 bases, leaving 7 bases of the junction unmatched. The CDR3 runs to 14 residues. The germline CDR1 and CDR2 sequences are SNHLY and FYNNEI.

The CDR3 loop reads CASSLGVGGPEAFF. CDR3 nucleotides: TGTGCCAGCAGCTTGGGTGTTGGGGGGCCTGAAGCTTTCTTT. The V gene is TRBV5-6, the J gene TRBJ1-1; maybe TRBD1 (6 bases). Deletions cut 0 bases from V and 6 bases from J, with 12 bases between. The V gene's germline CDR1 is SGHDT and CDR2 YYEEEE. The CDR3 sequence is 14 residues long.

The genes are TRBV5-8 and TRBJ1-2, with 7 positions matching TRBD1. Germline values: CDR1 SGHTS, CDR2 YDEGEE. The CDR3 length is 14 residues. V lost 6 bases and J lost 4; bases outside the gene matches: 9. The DNA for the CDR3 is TGTGCCAGCAACAGAGGGGGCTGGGGCTATGGCTACACCTTC. This gives the protein CASNRGGWGYGYTF.